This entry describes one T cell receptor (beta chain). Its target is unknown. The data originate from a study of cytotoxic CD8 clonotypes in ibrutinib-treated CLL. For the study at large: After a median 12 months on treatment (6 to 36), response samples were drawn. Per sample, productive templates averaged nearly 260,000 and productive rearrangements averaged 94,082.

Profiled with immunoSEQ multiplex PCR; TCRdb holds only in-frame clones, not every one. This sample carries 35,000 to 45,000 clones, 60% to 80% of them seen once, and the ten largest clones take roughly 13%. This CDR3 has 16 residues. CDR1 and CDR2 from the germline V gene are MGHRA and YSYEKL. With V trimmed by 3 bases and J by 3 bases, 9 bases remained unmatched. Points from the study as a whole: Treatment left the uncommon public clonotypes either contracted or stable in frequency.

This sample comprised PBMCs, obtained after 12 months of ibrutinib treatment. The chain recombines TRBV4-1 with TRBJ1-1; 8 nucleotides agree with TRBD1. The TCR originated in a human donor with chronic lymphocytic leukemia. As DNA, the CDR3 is TGCGCCAGCAGCCAGGAACTGACAGGGGTGCACACTGAAGCTTTCTTT. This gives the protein CASSQELTGVHTEAFF.